The 2 T cell receptor beta chains reported below all come from one sample, sequenced in a study of CD8 T cells in Susac syndrome. It was with random hexamers that 0.5 to 1 ug RNA was reverse transcribed. Each CDR3 protein is one row after TCRdb ran MiXCR on the immunoSEQ multiplex PCR reads. The sample carries approximately 70,000 distinct CDR3 sequences, roughly 95% recorded once. Sequenced material: CD4+ T cells from PBMCs. The origin of the receptors is a human donor with multiple sclerosis.

The rearrangement joins TRBV29-1 to TRBJ1-3, with D maybe TRBD1 (5 bases). Looked up from germline, CDR1 is SQVTM and CDR2 is ANQGSEA. This CDR3 comprises 13 residues. V was shortened by 7 bases and J by 1 base, with 11 bases between the two germline ends. The CDR3, as DNA: TGCAGCGCCCAGGGTAGATCTGGAAACACCATATATTTT. Its protein product is CSAQGRSGNTIYF.

The chain carries TRBV28 and TRBJ2-1; TRBD1 matches 7 bases. Trimming removed 8 bases from V and 1 base from J; junction bases left unmatched: 2. This CDR3 comprises 13 residues. Germline V gene lookup returns CDR1 MDHEN and CDR2 SYDVKM. The CDR3 sequence is CASLQGSYNEQFF. Here the CDR3 DNA reads TGTGCCAGCTTACAGGGGTCCTACAATGAGCAGTTCTTC.